Each of the 17 T cell receptor beta chains below was sequenced from the same sample in a study of cytomegalovirus exposure and HLA in healthy donors. Primers included in the PCR were 60 Vbeta and 13 Jbeta primers. Profiled with immunoSEQ multiplex PCR; TCRdb holds only in-frame clones, not every one. The table shows roughly 240,000 clones, with more than 75% occurring only once. The material sequenced was PBMCs. These receptor sequences come from a woman aged 40-49 years in good health and CMV-seropositive.

The chain uses TRBV6-1 and TRBJ1-5, with D possibly TRBD1 on 5 matching bases. CDR3 length: 14 amino acids. Germline V gene sequence: CDR1 MNHNS, CDR2 SASEGT. V was trimmed by 5 bases and J by 5 bases, leaving 13 bases between them. Here the CDR3 reads CASSPRSGDQPQHF. CDR3 coding DNA: TGTGCCAGCAGTCCCCGGTCGGGGGATCAGCCCCAGCATTTT.

This clone was found a few times. The DNA for the CDR3 is TGTGCCAGCAGTCGACAGGGGGCGACCTATGGCTACACCTTC. Its translation is CASSRQGATYGYTF. The chain is built from TRBV6-5 and TRBJ1-2; TRBD1 matches at 10 bases. The CDR3 sequence is 14 residues long. Germline trimming cut 5 bases from V and 4 bases from J; bases unmatched to any gene: 4. From germline, CDR1 is MNHEY and CDR2 SVGAGI.

This clone was found a few times. The chain uses TRBV19 and TRBJ2-6, with 7 bases fitting TRBD1. The germline CDR1 and CDR2 sequences are LNHDA and SQIVND (reference sequence). Unmatched junction bases numbered 6, after V lost 1 base and J lost 0 bases. The CDR3 is 18 amino acids. CDR3 amino acids: CASSIGDSLISGANVLTF. CDR3 nucleotides: TGTGCCAGTAGTATAGGGGACAGCTTAATCTCTGGGGCCAACGTCCTGACTTTC.

The chain employs TRBV5-1 and TRBJ2-6; maybe TRBD1 (7 bases). Trimming took off 0 bases at V and 0 bases at J, with 16 bases between the two ends. The CDR3 has 19 residues. The germline gives CDR1 SGHRS, CDR2 YFSETQ. CDR3 DNA: TGCGCCAGCAGCTTGGCCGGCGGGACAGCGAACTCTGGGGCCAACGTCCTGACTTTC. Translated, it gives CASSLAGGTANSGANVLTF.

The V call is TRBV18, the J call TRBJ1-2; 9 nucleotides align to TRBD1. V was clipped by 2 bases and J by 5 bases; unmatched bases: 6. The CDR3 is made up of 15 amino acids. The germline CDR1 and CDR2 sequences are KGHSH and LQKENI. The CDR3 bases are TGTGCCAGCTCACCAAGGGACAGGGCGGATTATGGCTACACCTTC. Translation gives CASSPRDRADYGYTF.

The chain recombines TRBV19 with TRBJ2-7; a possible D gene is TRBD2 (6 bases). The CDR3 totals 16 residues. Germline loops: CDR1 LNHDA, CDR2 SQIVND (reference sequence). Trimming removed 1 base at V and 0 bases at J, with 13 bases between. DNA of the CDR3: TGTGCCAGTAGTATAGGAAGAGCGGGTGTCTCCTACGAGCAGTACTTC. Amino acid sequence: CASSIGRAGVSYEQYF.

V and J are TRBV6-5 and TRBJ1-4, with D unresolved. This CDR3 has 15 amino acids. Germline-derived CDR1 and CDR2 are MNHEY and SVGAGI. Trimming took off 2 bases at V and 3 bases at J, with 10 bases between the two ends. CDR3 region: CASSYRGWANEKLFF. For the CDR3, the DNA is TGTGCCAGCAGTTACCGCGGGTGGGCTAATGAAAAACTGTTTTTT.

This chain uses TRBV5-1 with TRBJ1-2; D remains unclear. CDR3 length: 15 amino acids. Germline V gene data show CDR1 as SGHRS and CDR2 as YFSETQ. The V end lost 4 bases, the J end lost 0 bases, and 13 bases lay between the germline ends. The CDR3 DNA is TGCGCCAGCAGCGCTACTGGCGGGGCTAACTATGGCTACACCTTC. The encoded protein is CASSATGGANYGYTF.

The CDR3 region is CAWSGRGAPYEQYF. CDR3 DNA sequence: TGTGCCTGGAGTGGGCGGGGGGCCCCCTACGAGCAGTACTTC. This rearrangement joins TRBV30 to TRBJ2-7, with 8 bases matching TRBD2. Unmatched junction bases numbered 4, after V lost 1 base and J lost 2 bases. The CDR3 has 14 amino acids. Germline V gene sequence: CDR1 GTSNPN, CDR2 SVGIG (reference sequence).

V and J are TRBV19 and TRBJ2-7, with 11 nucleotides matching TRBD2. Germline lookup yields CDR1 LNHDA and CDR2 SQIVND (reference sequence). V lost 4 bases to trimming and J lost 1 base; unmatched junction nucleotides: 3. CDR3 length: 15 residues. DNA for the CDR3: TGTGCCAGTAGTACGACTAGCGGGGTTTCCTACGAGCAGTACTTC. It encodes CASSTTSGVSYEQYF.

The V and J genes are TRBV2 and TRBJ1-5; TRBD1 is a possible D gene (5 bases). This CDR3 comprises 15 residues. The V and J ends lost 5 bases and 3 bases respectively, with 14 bases between them. Germline-derived CDR1 and CDR2 are SNHLY and FYNNEI. CDR3: CASSTDKDINQPQHF. CDR3 sequence (DNA): TGTGCCAGCAGTACCGACAAGGACATCAATCAGCCCCAGCATTTT.

The V and J genes are TRBV11-1 and TRBJ2-7; 10 bases are shared with TRBD2. V lost 5 bases, J lost 0 bases, and 10 bases stayed unmatched. The CDR3 is 17 amino acids. Germline V gene sequence: CDR1 SGHAT, CDR2 FQDESV (reference sequence). As DNA, the CDR3 is TGTGCCAGCAGCCAGACTAGCGGGCGGGCGAACTCCTACGAGCAGTACTTC. Its protein product is CASSQTSGRANSYEQYF.

The rearrangement uses TRBV7-7 and TRBJ2-2, with TRBD1 as a possible D gene (7 bases). This CDR3 is built from 14 residues. With 5 bases removed from V and 6 bases from J, the gap between germline ends came to 13 bases. Germline CDR1 and CDR2: SSHAT and FNYEAQ (reference sequence). The CDR3 bases are TGTGCCAGCAGCCCCGACAGGGAGGCCGGGGAGCTGTTTTTT. This sequence encodes CASSPDREAGELFF.

The V and J genes are TRBV7-8 and TRBJ1-1, with a possible D match to TRBD1 (5 bases). Trimming took off 1 base at V and 11 bases at J, with 17 bases between the two ends. The CDR3 spans 14 residues. From germline, CDR1 is SGHVS and CDR2 FQNEAQ. The CDR3 sequence is CASSLGFQGLLAFF. The CDR3, as DNA: TGTGCCAGCAGCTTAGGGTTCCAGGGCTTACTGGCTTTCTTT.

The genes are TRBV6-5 and TRBJ1-1; a possible D gene is TRBD1 (6 bases). The CDR3 runs 13 residues. Germline loops: CDR1 MNHEY, CDR2 SVGAGI. V was clipped by 1 base and J by 6 bases, with 9 bases between them. CDR3 protein: CASSYLGQAEAFF. CDR3 nucleotides: TGTGCCAGCAGTTACTTGGGACAAGCTGAAGCTTTCTTT.

This rearrangement joins TRBV9 to TRBJ1-2, with 7 positions matching TRBD1. The CDR3 is made up of 15 amino acids. Germline V gene lookup returns CDR1 SGDLS and CDR2 YYNGEE. Trimming removed 2 bases from V and 4 bases from J; junction bases left unmatched: 8. CDR3 bases: TGTGCCAGCAGCGTGGGACAGAGACTTCTCTATGGCTACACCTTC. Its protein is CASSVGQRLLYGYTF.

The CDR3 nucleotides read TGCGCCAGCAGCCAAGAAACAGGGGGCCTTGCCAGGTATGGCTACACCTTC. Encoded protein: CASSQETGGLARYGYTF. The genes are TRBV4-3 and TRBJ1-2; 9 bases fit TRBD1. Trimming removed 0 bases from V and 5 bases from J; junction bases left unmatched: 10. This CDR3 comprises 17 residues. From germline, CDR1 is LGHNA and CDR2 YSLEER.